These 5 T cell receptor beta chains share one sample of origin, sequenced in a study of T cell responses to AZD1222 COVID-19 vaccine (dated by TCRdb to the early 2020s). Per the publication, the time point label means: about 28 days (+/-7) after the second vaccine dose. Receptor amplification or capture employed the immunoSEQ multiplex PCR assay. TCRdb limited this immuneACCESS table to in-frame rearrangements with V and J called. A share of clones is missing; checked studies link under half to unresolved V genes, and the rest is unexplained. Counted in this sample were around 84,000 clones; 70% to 90% of them appeared once. Of the sample, about 10% is held by the ten largest clones. This sample comprised peripheral blood, obtained 28 days after the second AZD1222 dose. These receptors came from an adult who received the AZD1222 COVID-19 vaccine.

J is TRBJ2-1 and V is TRBV19; possible D gene TRBD1, 5 bases. Germline assignment: CDR1 LNHDA and CDR2 SQIVND (reference sequence). The CDR3 runs 15 residues. V gave up 3 bases and J gave up 5 bases, with 14 bases separating them. CDR3 DNA sequence: TGTGCCAGTAGTATCCAGGGTTCAACTCACAATGAGCAGTTCTTC. The encoded protein is CASSIQGSTHNEQFF. The whole variable domain, remainder taken from reference TRBV19 and TRBJ2-1, is DGGITQSPKYLFRKEGQNVTLSCEQNLNHDAMYWYRQDPGQGLRLIYYSQIVNDFQKGDIAEGYSVSREKKESFPLTVTSAQKNPTAFYLCASSIQGSTHNEQFFGPGTRLTVL.

The chain combines TRBV5-4 with TRBJ1-4, with unresolved D. Trimming stripped 0 bases from V and 5 bases from J, with 14 bases between. The CDR3 runs to 16 residues. From germline, CDR1 is SGHNT and CDR2 YYREEE (reference sequence). The CDR3 region has the DNA TGTGCCAGCAGCTTGGGGGGAGGGAACTCAAATGAAAAACTGTTTTTT. Its protein is CASSLGGGNSNEKLFF.

This clone was counted a single time. The rearrangement joins TRBV27 to TRBJ2-7; TRBD2 might be the D (5 bases). Trimming shortened V by 5 bases and J by 6 bases, and 14 bases separated the two germline ends. CDR3 length equals 13 residues. Looked up from germline, CDR1 is MNHEY and CDR2 is SMNVEV (reference sequence). CDR3 nucleotides: TGTGCCAGCAGTGCCTCCGGACGGGGCGAGCAGTACTTC. This translates into CASSASGRGEQYF.

The chain couples TRBV28 to TRBJ1-6; 9 bases match TRBD1. CDR3 length: 16 residues. Germline CDR1 reads MDHEN; CDR2 reads SYDVKM. Losses at the gene ends were 6 bases for V and 9 bases for J; bases not matched to a gene: 12. The CDR3 nucleotides read TGTGCCAGCAGGCTCCCGGGACAGGGACAGGGTTCACCCCTCCACTTT. Residues: CASRLPGQGQGSPLHF.

V usage is TRBV2 and J usage is TRBJ1-4, with 10 bases aligning to TRBD1. The V segment lost 6 bases and the J segment 11 bases; nucleotides outside the gene matches: 9. The CDR3 totals 14 residues. The germline gives CDR1 SNHLY, CDR2 FYNNEI. CDR3 in amino acids: CASRSPGQGWKLFF. CDR3 sequence (DNA): TGTGCCAGCAGGTCCCCGGGACAGGGGTGGAAACTGTTTTTT.